Listed below are T cell receptor beta chains from one sample, sequenced in a study of regulatory T cells in long-lasting Graves disease. TCRdb processed the multiplex PCR reads anew with MiXCR; each CDR3 protein has one entry. The table records approximately 400,000 distinct CDR3 sequences, 23% of them present only once. Here the sequenced sample was peripheral blood mononuclear cells (PBMCs), taken when the disease was refractory, from a patient treated with antithyroid drugs. Receptors were obtained from a female donor with Graves disease. CDR3s include the opening cysteine and the closing phenylalanine or tryptophan. Each record gives: CDR3 length, J gene, D gene, clone size, V gene, CDR3 DNA, CDR3 protein. D genes are given only for firm matches. Clone size is shown for a subset of rows, as once, few, many or a class of expanded clone.

>13|TRBJ1-1|NA|few|TRBV29-1
TGCAGCGTTGCCCGAGGGGTCGACACTGAAGCTTTCTTT
CSVARGVDTEAFF
>14|TRBJ2-5|TRBD1|few|TRBV4-1
TGCGCCAGCAGCCAAGGGGACAGGAAAGAGACCCAGTACTTC
CASSQGDRKETQYF
>13|TRBJ2-7|NA|NA|TRBV20-1
TGCAGTGCTATCTTCGTCGATCTCTACGAGCAGTACTTC
CSAIFVDLYEQYF
>16|TRBJ1-1|NA|NA|TRBV20-1
TGCAGTGCTAGATTTGGGGCGTCCTCAGGGAGGACTGAAGCTTTCTTT
CSARFGASSGRTEAFF
>15|TRBJ1-1|NA|NA|TRBV4-1
TGCGCCAGCAGCCCGTCACAGGGCATGGGGACTGAAGCTTTCTTT
CASSPSQGMGTEAFF
>12|TRBJ2-7|NA|many|TRBV12-3/TRBV12-4
TGTGCCAGCAGCGTTGTGGGCTACGAGCAGTACTTC
CASSVVGYEQYF
>16|TRBJ2-7|TRBD2|few|TRBV13
TGTGCCAGCAGCGCCCGACCGACTAGCGGGATACACGAGCAGTACTTC
CASSARPTSGIHEQYF
>15|TRBJ2-5|TRBD1|few|TRBV28
TGTGCCAGCAGTTTGGGGACAGGGGTGGCGGAGACCCAGTACTTC
CASSLGTGVAETQYF
>14|TRBJ2-2|NA|few|TRBV6-1
TGTGCCAGCAACGTCTGGGGCCGGACCGGGGAGCTGTTTTTT
CASNVWGRTGELFF
>19|TRBJ2-1|TRBD2|NA|TRBV24-1
TGTGCCACCAGTGGGTCCCACGATCGGACTAGCGGATTCTACAATGAGCAGTTCTTC
CATSGSHDRTSGFYNEQFF
>15|TRBJ2-3|TRBD2|NA|TRBV30
TGTGCCTGGAGTGTCGGGAGGGCATTCACAGATACGCAGTATTTT
CAWSVGRAFTDTQYF
>16|TRBJ2-2|TRBD2|NA|TRBV10-3
TGTGCCATCAGTGCTACCGGGACTACCTACACCGGGGAGCTGTTTTTT
CAISATGTTYTGELFF
>13|TRBJ2-5|NA|many|TRBV7-2
TGTGCCAGCACCGTGCTGGGGAAGGGGACCCAGTACTTC
CASTVLGKGTQYF
>15|TRBJ1-4|NA|NA|TRBV18
TGTGCCAGCTCCCCCGGGGACGGAAATAATGAAAAACTGTTTTTT
CASSPGDGNNEKLFF
>14|TRBJ1-4|NA|NA|TRBV5-1
TGCGCCAGCAGCTTGTCCACATCCGGTGAAAAACTGTTTTTT
CASSLSTSGEKLFF
>15|TRBJ2-2|TRBD1|many|TRBV28
TGTGCCAGCAGTTACCGACAGGGAAGCTCCGGGGAGCTGTTTTTT
CASSYRQGSSGELFF
>14|TRBJ2-7|TRBD2|NA|TRBV20-1
TGCAGTGCTAGAGGAACTCGCGGGGGATACGAGCAGTACTTC
CSARGTRGGYEQYF
>13|TRBJ1-5|NA|NA|TRBV3-1
TGTGCCAGCAGCCAAGGGCACGGGAGGCCCCAGCATTTT
CASSQGHGRPQHF
>17|TRBJ2-7|TRBD2|few|TRBV20-1
TGCAGTGCTAGAGGAGGGGGTAGCGGGGCCAGCTCCTACGAGCAGTACTTC
CSARGGGSGASSYEQYF
>14|TRBJ1-5|NA|NA|TRBV5-1
TGCGCCAGCAGCTTGGCAGGACTCAATCAGCCCCAGCATTTT
CASSLAGLNQPQHF
>15|TRBJ1-5|NA|NA|TRBV28
TGTGCCAGCAGTTCCCGAATGACAGTAAATCAGCCCCAGCATTTT
CASSSRMTVNQPQHF
>15|TRBJ2-2|NA|NA|TRBV20-1
TGCAGTACCCATCCTATATGGCAGTTCACCGGGGAGCTGTTTTTT
CSTHPIWQFTGELFF
>15|TRBJ1-1|NA|NA|TRBV25-1
TGTGCCAGCAGCGGGCAGGGGTTGGGGGGGGCTGAAGCTTTCTTT
CASSGQGLGGAEAFF
>15|TRBJ2-7|NA|NA|TRBV7-2
TGTGCCAGCAGCTTAGTAACGGGAGCTATCTACGAGCAGTACTTC
CASSLVTGAIYEQYF
>15|TRBJ2-6|NA|many|TRBV28
TGTGCCAGCAACCCCTCTGGCCCTGGGGCCAACGTCCTGACTTTC
CASNPSGPGANVLTF
>15|TRBJ1-1|TRBD1|NA|TRBV19
TGTGCCAGTAGGAAAACCGGGACAGCGAACACTGAAGCTTTCTTT
CASRKTGTANTEAFF
>14|TRBJ1-1|NA|many|TRBV12-3/TRBV12-4
TGTGCCAGCAGTCTCCGAGGGGGTGACACTGAAGCTTTCTTT
CASSLRGGDTEAFF
>13|TRBJ1-1|NA|few|TRBV30
TGTGCCTGGAGTGCCGGCCGGGGAACTGAAGCTTTCTTT
CAWSAGRGTEAFF
>12|TRBJ2-7|NA|few|TRBV12-3/TRBV12-4
TGTGCCAGCGGGGGCAGATTCTACGAGCAGTACTTC
CASGGRFYEQYF
>13|TRBJ1-2|TRBD1|NA|TRBV4-1
TGCGCCAGCAGCCAAACAGGGGAGCGTGGCTACACCTTC
CASSQTGERGYTF
>16|TRBJ2-3|NA|NA|TRBV25-1
TGTGCCAGCAGCCAGGGCCGGAAATCTAGCACAGATACGCAGTATTTT
CASSQGRKSSTDTQYF
>16|TRBJ2-2|TRBD2|many|TRBV28
TGTGCCAGCAGTTTCCGGGGAGCGGGACACACCGGGGAGCTGTTTTTT
CASSFRGAGHTGELFF
>17|TRBJ1-2|NA|few|TRBV19
TGTGCCAGTAGTATCGAGGCAGGGCTCGTGTCAGACTATGGCTACACCTTC
CASSIEAGLVSDYGYTF
>14|TRBJ2-7|TRBD1|few|TRBV29-1
TGCAGCGTTGAAGGGGGGACAGGGGTCTACGAGCAGTACTTC
CSVEGGTGVYEQYF
>12|TRBJ1-1|NA|few|TRBV5-1
TGCGCCAGCAGCCGTAGCCAGGGAGAGGCTTTCTTT
CASSRSQGEAFF
>11|TRBJ2-7|NA|NA|TRBV6-2/TRBV6-3
TGTGCCCGCGGGCAGGTTGGAGAGCAGTACTTC
CARGQVGEQYF
>13|TRBJ2-7|NA|NA|TRBV14
TGTGCCAGCAGCCAGACAAGGGTTTCCGAGCAGTACTTC
CASSQTRVSEQYF
>13|TRBJ2-5|TRBD2|NA|TRBV10-2
TGCGCCAGCAAGGGTAGCGGGAGTGGGACCCAGTACTTC
CASKGSGSGTQYF
>15|TRBJ2-2|TRBD2|many|TRBV6-5
TGTGCCAGCAGTTATACAGCGGGGGACACCGGGGAGCTGTTTTTT
CASSYTAGDTGELFF
>16|TRBJ2-2|TRBD2|NA|TRBV28
TGTGCCAGCAAGATCGGCGGCGGGAGTAACACCGGGGAGCTGTTTTTT
CASKIGGGSNTGELFF
>13|TRBJ2-1|TRBD2|NA|TRBV6-1
TGTGCCAGCACAGAAAATGGACTAGCTTGGAAATTCTTC
CASTENGLAWKFF
>14|TRBJ2-7|NA|many|TRBV10-3
TGTGCCATCAGTGAGGGGGGTAGCTCCTACGAGCAGTACTTC
CAISEGGSSYEQYF
>16|TRBJ1-1|TRBD1|many|TRBV2
TGTGCCAGCAGTGGGGACAGGATCTCTATGAACACTGAAGCTTTCTTT
CASSGDRISMNTEAFF
>14|TRBJ2-1|TRBD1|NA|TRBV2
TGTGCCAGCAAGCCGGGACAGGGGTACAATGAGCAGTTCTTC
CASKPGQGYNEQFF
>15|TRBJ1-1|NA|NA|TRBV28
TGTGCCAGCAGCGACCCTGGGACTTCGTACACTGAAGCTTTCTTT
CASSDPGTSYTEAFF
>12|TRBJ2-5|NA|many|TRBV30
TGTGCCTGGAGTAGGGGAGGAGAGACCCAGTACTTC
CAWSRGGETQYF